This T cell receptor beta chain was captured in a study of long-term antiretroviral therapy in people with HIV. A v3.0 immunoSEQ assay was performed at survey level. Measured with immunoSEQ multiplex PCR; TCRdb has only the in-frame clones, and not every one. Here the sample spans 35,000 to 50,000 clones, about 89% being singletons. This CDR3 comprises 12 residues. Germline assignment: CDR1 SNHLY and CDR2 FYNNEI. V lost 8 bases and J lost 2, with 10 bases in between. Per donor, a minimum of one pre-ART and a minimum of two post-ART PBMC samples were available. The receptor's source is a woman aged 50 to 60 with HIV. The gene calls are TRBV2 and TRBJ2-7; weak D call: TRBD2 (6 bases). The material was unsorted PBMCs, obtained 0.1 years before starting antiretroviral therapy. For the CDR3, the DNA is TGTGCCAGCCGACCGGGGGCCTACGAGCAGTACTTC. Translated: CASRPGAYEQYF.